A single sample gave rise to the 2 T cell receptor beta chains below, sequenced in a study of identifying expanded T cells in peripheral blood. Repertoires were generated with immunoSEQ multiplex PCR, while TCRdb's copy carries only in-frame clones and drops some. The sample has about 100,000 clones; 88% are singletons. Sequenced sample: blood. The receptors were gathered from a person between 18 and 70 years old in good health.

V is TRBV28 and J is TRBJ2-2; 9 bases map to TRBD1. V lost 5 bases, J lost 6 bases, and 7 bases stayed unmatched. The CDR3 length is 15 residues. Germline lookup yields CDR1 MDHEN and CDR2 SYDVKM. The CDR3: CASSRTGQGAGELFF. The CDR3 DNA reads TGTGCCAGCAGTAGAACGGGACAGGGCGCCGGGGAGCTGTTTTTT. The full variable domain, rest sourced from reference TRBV28 and TRBJ2-2, is DVKVTQSSRYLVKRTGEKVFLECVQDMDHENMFWYRQDPGLGLRLIYFSYDVKMKEKGDIPEGYSVSREKKERFSLILESASTNQTSMYLCASSRTGQGAGELFFGEGSRLTVL.

This clone was counted a single time. The sample holds other DNA sequences that translate to the same CDR3. V usage is TRBV5-1 and J usage is TRBJ2-2; 8 nucleotides line up with TRBD1. After removal of 4 bases from V and 1 base from J, the junction contained 3 bases not matched to a gene. This CDR3 has 15 residues. Per germline, CDR1 SGHRS and CDR2 YFSETQ. CDR3 region: CASSPGTGNTGELFF. The DNA of the CDR3 is TGCGCCAGCAGCCCGGGGACAGGGAACACCGGGGAGCTGTTTTTT.